This T cell receptor beta chain derives from a study of blood T cell repertoires in COVID-19 (dated by TCRdb to the early 2020s). Background on the whole study: The collaborator samples originated in the United States, Italy and Spain and spanned the acute and convalescent phases of COVID-19. The material from the prospective study consisted of cDNA or gDNA derived from T cells, B-cell-depleted T cells, or PBMCs. Subjects who had been exposed to COVID-19, were actively infected with it, or had recovered from it provided the deeply sampled blood TCRbeta repertoires that made up the dataset. The repertoires were released in a freely available public database meant as a resource for research on the immune response to SARS-CoV-2. The samples were drawn from the first 160 participants of the ongoing ImmuneRACE study and from over a thousand subjects provided by 6 global collaborators. The sample metadata nearly always contained a de-identified subject ID, COVID-19 status, age in years and sex. Where available, HLA class I and class II types were taken from metadata supplied by the sample provider and were not determined by assay-based typing. General study outcomes and caveats: How much clinical and demographic metadata was included differed by source and by participant, and the metadata was provided uncurated.

At one collaborating source in Seattle, patients were enrolled during active infection and were followed longitudinally through the course of disease. Whole blood was collected in K2EDTA tubes by collaborating institutions according to the institutions' own protocols. For TCRbeta analysis, collaborator samples were shipped as frozen whole blood, as isolated PBMCs, or as DNA extracted from either sample type. TCRbeta CDR3 regions were amplified from genomic DNA by means of the immunoSEQ Assay, a bias-controlled multiplex PCR. The original pipeline was this. The number of nucleated cells in each sample was estimated from the amplification of reference gene primers within the assay. Sequence reads were collapsed and filtered to measure the absolute abundance of every unique TCRbeta CDR3 rearrangement. Productive Simpson clonality was computed per sample as the square root of Simpson's diversity index over productive rearrangements. TCRdb mirrors the immuneACCESS table, restricted to in-frame sequences. Some clones are absent from its copies; in checked studies, under half trace to an unresolved V gene, and the reason for the others is unknown. V, J and clone size were drawn from that table, and D and trimming were deduced from the DNA. This sample lists some 500,000 clones; roughly nine tenths were detected once. The ten largest clonotypes hold about 8.2% of the sample.

The CDR3 contains 13 residues, cysteine and phenylalanine counted. The only DNA kept is the CDR3, 39 bases in frame from the first base. In the germline V gene (reference sequence), CDR1 corresponds to LNHDA and CDR2 to SQIVND. The V end loses 10 bases and the J end loses 4 bases, and a stretch of 14 bases separates them. As concerns this clone: Its recognized antigen is unknown. Base qualities are missing; no much larger clone stands one base away.

The receptor was derived from a woman aged 50 to 60 with COVID-19, enrolled during active disease. The sequence links TRBV19 to TRBJ2-4; a tentative D match to TRBD2 spans 5 bases. Sequencing was carried out using peripheral blood. The CDR3 region has the sequence CATTRTGKNIQYF. The nucleotide sequence is given as TGTGCCACCACCCGGACGGGGAAAAACATTCAGTACTTC. This CDR3, with the reference TRBV19 and TRBJ2-4 proteins standing in past its ends, gives the full variable domain DGGITQSPKYLFRKEGQNVTLSCEQNLNHDAMYWYRQDPGQGLRLIYYSQIVNDFQKGDIAEGYSVSREKKESFPLTVTSAQKNPTAFYLCATTRTGKNIQYFGAGTRLSVL.